This T cell receptor (beta chain) was recovered during a study of neurological immune-mediated disorders. The cDNA was generated by 5'RACE with 10-nucleotide random UMIs. Via MiXCR, TCRdb re-called the 5' RACE reads, giving one row per CDR3 protein. The table includes about 49,000 distinct CDR3 sequences, 7% to 10% detected once. This clonotype has a count of ten or more. Time point reported: longitudinal time-point 3. Healthy control participants comprised blood bank volunteers in Maryland, USA. Specimen: PBMCs. This sequence originates from a woman aged 40 to 55 in good health.

For the CDR3, the DNA is TGCAGTGCTAGGGAAGGGCCCTCGGGGTTCACAGATACGCAGTATTTT. This sequence encodes CSAREGPSGFTDTQYF. The V and J genes are TRBV20-1 and TRBJ2-3, with D possibly matching TRBD2 (5 bases). CDR1 DFQATT and CDR2 SNEGSKA come from the germline V gene (reference sequence). Trimming removed 3 bases at V and 2 bases at J, with 18 bases between. The CDR3 is 16 residues long.